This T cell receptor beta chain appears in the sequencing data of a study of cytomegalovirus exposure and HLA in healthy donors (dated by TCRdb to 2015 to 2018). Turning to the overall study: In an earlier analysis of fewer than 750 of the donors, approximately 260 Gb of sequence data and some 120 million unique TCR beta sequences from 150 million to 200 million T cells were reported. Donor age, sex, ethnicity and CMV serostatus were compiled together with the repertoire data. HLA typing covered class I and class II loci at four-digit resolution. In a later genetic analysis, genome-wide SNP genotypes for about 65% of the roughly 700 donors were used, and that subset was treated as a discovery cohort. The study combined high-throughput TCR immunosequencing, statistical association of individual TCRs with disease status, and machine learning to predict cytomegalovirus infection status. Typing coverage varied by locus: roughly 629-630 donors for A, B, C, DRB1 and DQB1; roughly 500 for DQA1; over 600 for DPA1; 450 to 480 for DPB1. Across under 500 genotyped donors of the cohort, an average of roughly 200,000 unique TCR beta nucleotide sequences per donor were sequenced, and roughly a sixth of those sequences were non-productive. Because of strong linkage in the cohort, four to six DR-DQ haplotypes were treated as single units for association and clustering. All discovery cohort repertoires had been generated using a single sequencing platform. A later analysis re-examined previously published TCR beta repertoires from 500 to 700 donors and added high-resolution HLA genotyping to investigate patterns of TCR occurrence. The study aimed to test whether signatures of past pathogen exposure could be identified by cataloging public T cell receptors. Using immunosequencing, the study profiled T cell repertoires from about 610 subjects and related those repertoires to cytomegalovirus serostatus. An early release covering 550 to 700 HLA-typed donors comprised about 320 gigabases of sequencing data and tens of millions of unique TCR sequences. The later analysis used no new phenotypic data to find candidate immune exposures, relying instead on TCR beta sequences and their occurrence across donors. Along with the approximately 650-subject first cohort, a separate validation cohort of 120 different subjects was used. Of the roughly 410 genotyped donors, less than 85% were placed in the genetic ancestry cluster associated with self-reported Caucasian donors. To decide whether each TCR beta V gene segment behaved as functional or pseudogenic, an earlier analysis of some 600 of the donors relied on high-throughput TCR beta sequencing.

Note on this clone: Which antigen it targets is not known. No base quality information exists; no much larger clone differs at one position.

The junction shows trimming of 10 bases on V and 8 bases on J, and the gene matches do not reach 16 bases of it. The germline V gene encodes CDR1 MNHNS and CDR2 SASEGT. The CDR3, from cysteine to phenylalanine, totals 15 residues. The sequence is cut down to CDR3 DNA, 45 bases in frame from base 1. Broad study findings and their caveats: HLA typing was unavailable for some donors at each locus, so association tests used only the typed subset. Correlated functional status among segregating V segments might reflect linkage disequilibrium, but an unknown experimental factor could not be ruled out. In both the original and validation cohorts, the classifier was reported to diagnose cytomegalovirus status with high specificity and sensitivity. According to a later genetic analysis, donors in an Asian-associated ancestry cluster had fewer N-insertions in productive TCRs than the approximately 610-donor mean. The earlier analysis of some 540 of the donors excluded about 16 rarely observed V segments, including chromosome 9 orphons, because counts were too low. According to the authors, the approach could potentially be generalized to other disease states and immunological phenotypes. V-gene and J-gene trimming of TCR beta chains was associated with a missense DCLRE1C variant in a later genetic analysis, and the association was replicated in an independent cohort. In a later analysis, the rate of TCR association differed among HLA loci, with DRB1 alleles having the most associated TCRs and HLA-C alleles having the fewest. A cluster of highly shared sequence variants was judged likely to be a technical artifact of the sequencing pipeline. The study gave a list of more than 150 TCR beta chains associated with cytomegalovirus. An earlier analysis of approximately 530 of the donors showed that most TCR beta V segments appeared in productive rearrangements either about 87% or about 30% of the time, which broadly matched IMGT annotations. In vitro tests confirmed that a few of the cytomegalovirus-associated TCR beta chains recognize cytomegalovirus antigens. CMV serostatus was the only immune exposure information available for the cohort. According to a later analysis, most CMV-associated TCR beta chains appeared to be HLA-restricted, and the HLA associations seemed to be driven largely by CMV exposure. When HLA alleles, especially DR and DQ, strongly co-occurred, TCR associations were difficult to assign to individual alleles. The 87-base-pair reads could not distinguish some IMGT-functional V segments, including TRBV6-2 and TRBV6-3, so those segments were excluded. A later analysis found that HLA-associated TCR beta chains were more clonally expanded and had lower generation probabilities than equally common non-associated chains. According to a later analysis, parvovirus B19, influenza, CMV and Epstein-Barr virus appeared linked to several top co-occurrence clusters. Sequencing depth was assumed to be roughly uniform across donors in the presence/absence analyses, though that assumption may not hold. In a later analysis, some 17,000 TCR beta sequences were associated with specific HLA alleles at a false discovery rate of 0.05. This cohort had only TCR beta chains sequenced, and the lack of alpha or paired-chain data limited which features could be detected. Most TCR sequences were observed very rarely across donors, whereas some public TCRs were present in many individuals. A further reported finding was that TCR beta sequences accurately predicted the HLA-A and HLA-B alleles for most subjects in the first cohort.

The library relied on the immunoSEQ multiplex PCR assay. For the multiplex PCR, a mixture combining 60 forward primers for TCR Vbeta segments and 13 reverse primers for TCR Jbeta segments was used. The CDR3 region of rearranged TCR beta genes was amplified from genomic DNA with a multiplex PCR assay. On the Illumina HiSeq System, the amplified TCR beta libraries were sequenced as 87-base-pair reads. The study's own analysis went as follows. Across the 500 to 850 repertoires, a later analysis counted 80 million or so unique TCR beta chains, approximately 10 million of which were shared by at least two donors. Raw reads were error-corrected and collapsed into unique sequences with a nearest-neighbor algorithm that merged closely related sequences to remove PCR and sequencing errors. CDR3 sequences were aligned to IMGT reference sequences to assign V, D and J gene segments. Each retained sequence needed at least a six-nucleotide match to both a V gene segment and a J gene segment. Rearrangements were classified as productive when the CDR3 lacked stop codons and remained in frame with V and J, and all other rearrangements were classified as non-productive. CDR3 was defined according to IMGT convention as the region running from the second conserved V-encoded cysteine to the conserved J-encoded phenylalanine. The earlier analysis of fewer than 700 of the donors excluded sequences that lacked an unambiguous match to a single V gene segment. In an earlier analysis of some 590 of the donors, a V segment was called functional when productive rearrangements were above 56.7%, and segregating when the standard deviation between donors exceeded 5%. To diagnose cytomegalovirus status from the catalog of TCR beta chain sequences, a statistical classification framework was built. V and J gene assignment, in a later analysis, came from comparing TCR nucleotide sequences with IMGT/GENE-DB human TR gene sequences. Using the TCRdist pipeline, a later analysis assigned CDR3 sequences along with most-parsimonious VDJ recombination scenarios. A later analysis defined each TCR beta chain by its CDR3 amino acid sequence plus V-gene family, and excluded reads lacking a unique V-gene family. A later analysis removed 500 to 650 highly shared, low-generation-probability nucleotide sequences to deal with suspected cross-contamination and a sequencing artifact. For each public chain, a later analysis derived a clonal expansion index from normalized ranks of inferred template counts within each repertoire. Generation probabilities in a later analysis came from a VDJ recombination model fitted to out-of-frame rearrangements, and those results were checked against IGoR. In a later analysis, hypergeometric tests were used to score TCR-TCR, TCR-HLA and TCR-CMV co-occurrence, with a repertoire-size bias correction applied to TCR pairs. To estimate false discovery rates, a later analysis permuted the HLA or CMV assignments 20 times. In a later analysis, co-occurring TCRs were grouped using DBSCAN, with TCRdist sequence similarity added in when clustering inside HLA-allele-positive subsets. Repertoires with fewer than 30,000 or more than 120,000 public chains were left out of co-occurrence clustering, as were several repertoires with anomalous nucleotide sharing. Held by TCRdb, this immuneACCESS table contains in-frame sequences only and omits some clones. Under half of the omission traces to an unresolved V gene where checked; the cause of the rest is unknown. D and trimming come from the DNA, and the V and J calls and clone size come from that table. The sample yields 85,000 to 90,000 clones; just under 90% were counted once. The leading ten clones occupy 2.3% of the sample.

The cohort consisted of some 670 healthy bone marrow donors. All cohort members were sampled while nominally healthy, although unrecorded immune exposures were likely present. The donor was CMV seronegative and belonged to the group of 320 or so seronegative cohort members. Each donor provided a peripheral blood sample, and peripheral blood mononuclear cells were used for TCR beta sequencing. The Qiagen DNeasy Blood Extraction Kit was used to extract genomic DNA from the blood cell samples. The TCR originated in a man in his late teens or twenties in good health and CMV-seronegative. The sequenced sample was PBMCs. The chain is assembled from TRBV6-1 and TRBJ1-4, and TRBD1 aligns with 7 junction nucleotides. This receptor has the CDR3 CAIRRGRGFLEKLFF. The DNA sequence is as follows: TGTGCCATACGAAGGGGGCGCGGGTTTCTAGAAAAACTGTTTTTT.